These T cell receptor beta chains were read from a single sample in a study of OX40 agonist ivuxolimab in advanced cancers. Profiled with immunoSEQ multiplex PCR; TCRdb holds only in-frame clones, not every one. There are about 91,000 clones in the sample; just over 85% occur only once, and around 2% lies in the top ten. Sequencing was performed on CD4+ or CD8+ T cells sorted from blood, taken in a trial of the OX40 agonist ivuxolimab. The source is an adult with an advanced solid tumor such as melanoma, head and neck, liver or kidney cancer. CDR3s include the opening cysteine and the closing phenylalanine or tryptophan. D genes are given only for firm matches. Clone size, where shown, is once, few, many, or a class for clones that have expanded.

j_gene,d_gene,abundance,v_gene,CDR3nt,CDR3aa
TRBJ2-3,TRBD2,NA,TRBV19,TGTGCCAGTAGTATAGGTTTAGCGGGGAGCACAGATACGCAGTATTTT,CASSIGLAGSTDTQYF
TRBJ1-4,TRBD1,once,TRBV29-1,TGCAGCGTTTCCACAGGGGGCTCAGCTAATGAAAAACTGTTTTTT,CSVSTGGSANEKLFF
TRBJ2-1,TRBD2,NA,TRBV7-3,TGTGCCAGCAGCCTTAGCGGGACTTCCTACAATGAGCAGTTCTTC,CASSLSGTSYNEQFF
TRBJ2-7,NA,NA,TRBV4-1,TGCGCCAGCAGCCAAGATTGGACGGCACAATCCTACGAGCAGTACTTC,CASSQDWTAQSYEQYF
TRBJ2-7,TRBD1,NA,TRBV27,TGTGCCAGCAGTTTAACCGGGACAGGGGGCCTCTACGAGCAGTACTTC,CASSLTGTGGLYEQYF
TRBJ1-3,TRBD1,NA,TRBV5-3,TGTGCCAGAAGCTTGGCCGGGGACAGGGATTCGTCTGGAAACACCATATATTTT,CARSLAGDRDSSGNTIYF
TRBJ2-5,TRBD2,NA,TRBV2,TGTGCCAGCAGGGACGCGGGGGTCCAAGAGACCCAGTACTTC,CASRDAGVQETQYF
TRBJ2-1,NA,NA,TRBV2,TGTGCCAGCAGTGTAGGGGGCAATGAGCAGTTCTTC,CASSVGGNEQFF
TRBJ1-2,NA,once,TRBV19,TGTGCCAGTAGCCCTCGGACAGATGGCTACACCTTC,CASSPRTDGYTF
TRBJ1-2,TRBD1,few,TRBV6-5,TGTGCCAGCAGCCTGGACAGGGGATATGGCTACACCTTC,CASSLDRGYGYTF
TRBJ2-1,NA,NA,TRBV7-6,TGTGCCAGCAGCTTAGCGTACGGTGAGCAGTTCTTC,CASSLAYGEQFF
TRBJ2-3,TRBD2,NA,TRBV5-1,TGCGCCAGCAAAACTAGCGGAAGTAGCACAGATACGCAGTATTTT,CASKTSGSSTDTQYF
TRBJ2-1,NA,once,TRBV7-2,TGTGCCAGCAGCTTAGATGGGGGAAGGGGTGAGCAGTTCTTC,CASSLDGGRGEQFF